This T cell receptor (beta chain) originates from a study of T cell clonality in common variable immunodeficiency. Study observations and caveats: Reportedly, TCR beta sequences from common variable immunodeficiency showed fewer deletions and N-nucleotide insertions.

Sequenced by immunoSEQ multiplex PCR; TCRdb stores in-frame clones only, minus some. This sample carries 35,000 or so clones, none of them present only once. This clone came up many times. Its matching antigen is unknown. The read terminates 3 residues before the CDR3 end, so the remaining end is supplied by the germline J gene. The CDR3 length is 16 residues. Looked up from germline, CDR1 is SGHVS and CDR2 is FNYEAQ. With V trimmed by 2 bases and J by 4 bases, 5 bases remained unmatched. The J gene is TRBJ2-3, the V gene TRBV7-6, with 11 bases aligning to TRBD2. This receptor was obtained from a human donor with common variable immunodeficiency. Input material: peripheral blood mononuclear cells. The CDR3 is CASSLLAGGASDTQYF. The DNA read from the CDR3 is TGTGCCAGCAGCTTACTAGCGGGGGGCGCCTCAGATACG.